The 28 T cell receptor beta chains below all came from one sample that was sequenced in a study of cytomegalovirus exposure and HLA in healthy donors listed by TCRdb under 2017. Libraries were constructed by the immunoSEQ multiplex PCR assay. TCRdb re-hosts the immuneACCESS table, in-frame sequences only. Its copies lack some clones; in the studies checked, an unresolved V gene accounts for under half of them, and the cause for the rest is not known. This sample lists hundreds of thousands of clones; 85% to 90% were detected once. Jointly, the top ten make up about 0.9% of the sample. The sequenced sample was PBMCs. The receptor set was obtained from a woman between 18 and 30 years old in good health and CMV-seronegative.

The V call is TRBV2, the J call TRBJ2-7; 16 bases fit TRBD2. The V and J ends lost 7 bases and 7 bases, in that order; junction bases with no gene match: 7. There are 15 residues in the CDR3. Germline assignment: CDR1 SNHLY and CDR2 FYNNEI. CDR3 DNA: TGTGCCAGCACCCTGGAGGGACTAGCGGGAGGGGAGCAGTACTTC. It is translated as CASTLEGLAGGEQYF.

This chain links TRBV28 with TRBJ2-7; 9 positions agree with TRBD2. The CDR3 loop spans 15 amino acids. Looked up from germline, CDR1 is MDHEN and CDR2 is SYDVKM. The V segment lost 5 bases and the J segment 6 bases; nucleotides outside the gene matches: 11. CDR3 region: CASSRGGTSSREQYF. CDR3 bases: TGTGCCAGCAGTAGGGGGGGGACTAGCTCGCGCGAGCAGTACTTC. The variable domain in full, completed from reference TRBV28 and TRBJ2-7, reads DVKVTQSSRYLVKRTGEKVFLECVQDMDHENMFWYRQDPGLGLRLIYFSYDVKMKEKGDIPEGYSVSREKKERFSLILESASTNQTSMYLCASSRGGTSSREQYFGPGTRLTVT.

V and J are TRBV19 and TRBJ2-5; 14 bases fit TRBD2. The length of the CDR3 is 15 residues. The V segment lost 4 bases and the J segment 5 bases; nucleotides outside the gene matches: 3. CDR1 LNHDA and CDR2 SQIVND come from the germline V gene (reference sequence). CDR3 bases: TGTGCCAGTAGTACCCGGACTAGCGGGAGGGAGACCCAGTACTTC. It translates to CASSTRTSGRETQYF. The variable domain in full, with the rest retrieved from reference TRBV19 and TRBJ2-5, is DGGITQSPKYLFRKEGQNVTLSCEQNLNHDAMYWYRQDPGQGLRLIYYSQIVNDFQKGDIAEGYSVSREKKESFPLTVTSAQKNPTAFYLCASSTRTSGRETQYFGPGTRLLVL.

This chain uses TRBV28 with TRBJ2-3; 11 bases are shared with TRBD2. With 6 bases clipped from V and 8 bases from J, the junction kept 4 bases outside the gene matches. The germline V gene encodes CDR1 MDHEN and CDR2 SYDVKM. This CDR3 contains 13 residues. CDR3 in DNA: TGTGCCAGCAGCGATACTAGCGGGGGTACGCAGTATTTT. It yields the protein CASSDTSGGTQYF.

This clone was seen more than once but under ten times. The chain links TRBV28 to TRBJ2-7, with TRBD1 identical over 8 bases. Germline trimming cut 4 bases from V and 3 bases from J; bases unmatched to any gene: 8. This CDR3 has 15 residues. The germline gives CDR1 MDHEN, CDR2 SYDVKM. The CDR3 is CASSYPGTGYYEQYF. The DNA of the CDR3 is TGTGCCAGCAGTTACCCCGGGACAGGATACTACGAGCAGTACTTC.

This clone appeared a few times. This rearrangement joins TRBV7-9 to TRBJ1-1; no reliable D call. The germline gives CDR1 SEHNR, CDR2 FQNEAQ (reference sequence). The V and J ends lost 1 base and 1 base respectively, with 7 bases between them. This CDR3 contains 14 residues. CDR3 DNA sequence: TGTGCCAGCAGCTTAGGTGTACAGAACACTGAAGCTTTCTTT. Its protein is CASSLGVQNTEAFF. The whole variable domain, filled in from reference TRBV7-9 and TRBJ1-1, reads DTGVSQNPRHKITKRGQNVTFRCDPISEHNRLYWYRQTLGQGPEFLTYFQNEAQLEKSRLLSDRFSAERPKGSFSTLEIQRTEQGDSAMYLCASSLGVQNTEAFFGQGTRLTVV.

The rearrangement links TRBV9 to TRBJ1-2; TRBD1 agrees at 11 bases. This CDR3 contains 15 residues. CDR1 is SGDLS and CDR2 is YYNGEE in the germline V gene. Trimming at V came to 0 bases and at J to 4 bases, leaving 2 bases not matched to a gene. The CDR3 is CASSVEGTGGYGYTF. CDR3 nucleotides: TGTGCCAGCAGCGTAGAGGGGACAGGGGGCTATGGCTACACCTTC. The variable domain in full, completed from reference TRBV9 and TRBJ1-2, reads DSGVTQTPKHLITATGQRVTLRCSPRSGDLSVYWYQQSLDQGLQFLIQYYNGEERAKGNILERFSAQQFPDLHSELNLSSLELGDSALYFCASSVEGTGGYGYTFGSGTRLTVV.

CDR3 DNA sequence: TGTGCCAGCAGCTTAGAAAGAGTGACGGGGCAAGAGACCCAGTACTTC. This encodes CASSLERVTGQETQYF. This chain connects TRBV7-2 to TRBJ2-5, with D possibly TRBD2 on 5 matching bases. CDR3 length equals 16 residues. CDR1 SGHTA and CDR2 FQGNSA come from the germline V gene. The V and J ends lost 1 base and 2 bases respectively, with 14 bases between them.

This chain links TRBV10-3 with TRBJ2-7; possible D gene TRBD1, 5 bases. Germline-derived CDR1 and CDR2 are ENHRY and SYGVKD. V lost 0 bases, J lost 1 base, and 16 bases lay in between. The CDR3 is 17 residues long. CDR3 nucleotides: TGTGCCATCAGTGAGTCGACAGACAGCCTACTTTCCTACGAGCAGTACTTC. Translating gives CAISESTDSLLSYEQYF.

The genes are TRBV2 and TRBJ1-4; 9 bases fit TRBD1. CDR3 length: 15 amino acids. Germline V CDR1 and CDR2: SNHLY, FYNNEI. Trimming at V came to 6 bases and at J to 7 bases, leaving 9 bases not matched to a gene. The CDR3 is CASSLDRGDGEKLFF. The CDR3 region has the DNA TGTGCCAGCAGCTTGGACAGGGGTGATGGTGAAAAACTGTTTTTT.

The rearrangement links TRBV27 to TRBJ1-1; no clear D. Trimming left V 4 bases short and J 8 bases short, with 14 bases between. The CDR3 has 13 residues. The V gene's germline CDR1 is MNHEY and CDR2 SMNVEV (reference sequence). The CDR3 region is CASSSIHRGEAFF. DNA of the CDR3: TGTGCCAGCAGTTCGATACACCGAGGAGAAGCTTTCTTT.

The CDR3: CASSFSLGGLNEKLFF. As DNA, the CDR3 is TGTGCCAGCAGCTTCTCTCTCGGAGGACTTAATGAAAAACTGTTTTTT. The rearrangement uses TRBV5-6 and TRBJ1-4; D uncertain. Germline V gives CDR1 SGHDT, CDR2 YYEEEE. With 2 bases removed from V and 4 bases from J, the gap between germline ends came to 15 bases. The CDR3 is 16 residues long.

The chain carries TRBV6-1 and TRBJ2-1; D is uncertain. Trimming shortened V by 9 bases and J by 4 bases, and 10 bases separated the two germline ends. The CDR3 totals 12 residues. Germline V gene sequence: CDR1 MNHNS, CDR2 SASEGT. The CDR3 nucleotides are TGTGCCAGTGATTCTATATACAATGAGCAGTTCTTC. Translating it yields CASDSIYNEQFF.

This chain connects TRBV28 to TRBJ2-7, with 8 bases lining up with TRBD1. Germline lookup yields CDR1 MDHEN and CDR2 SYDVKM. J was trimmed by 4 bases and V by 8 bases; bases with no gene match: 10. The CDR3 sequence is 14 residues long. The CDR3 sequence: CASLTQGVSYEQYF. The CDR3, as DNA: TGTGCCAGCCTTACACAGGGGGTCTCATACGAGCAGTACTTC.

The chain combines TRBV27 with TRBJ1-2, with D possibly TRBD1 on 5 matching bases. The CDR3 runs 14 residues. CDR1 is MNHEY and CDR2 is SMNVEV in the germline V gene (reference sequence). The germline V and J ends were trimmed by 2 bases and 3 bases, with 10 bases remaining between them. CDR3 in DNA: TGTGCCAGCAGTTTAAGGGGCAGGGACTATGGCTACACCTTC. It yields the protein CASSLRGRDYGYTF.

This chain uses TRBV7-9 with TRBJ1-2; 8 bases are shared with TRBD1. Per the germline V gene, CDR1 is SEHNR and CDR2 is FQNEAQ (reference sequence). The V segment lost 0 bases and the J segment 11 bases; nucleotides outside the gene matches: 8. The CDR3 length is 14 residues. The DNA of the CDR3 is TGTGCCAGCAGCTTAGCGGAGGCGGACAGGGTGTACACCTTC. Amino acid sequence: CASSLAEADRVYTF. Using reference TRBV7-9 and TRBJ1-2 for the parts outside the CDR3, the full variable domain is DTGVSQNPRHKITKRGQNVTFRCDPISEHNRLYWYRQTLGQGPEFLTYFQNEAQLEKSRLLSDRFSAERPKGSFSTLEIQRTEQGDSAMYLCASSLAEADRVYTFGSGTRLTVV.

This chain uses TRBV11-2 with TRBJ2-7; a weak D match, TRBD2 (6 bases). Germline V gene sequence: CDR1 SGHAT, CDR2 FQNNGV. V was trimmed by 5 bases and J by 0 bases, leaving 14 bases between them. The CDR3 consists of 15 residues. The CDR3 protein is CASSITDGGSYEQYF. The CDR3 bases are TGTGCCAGCAGCATCACCGACGGGGGCTCCTACGAGCAGTACTTC.

V and J are TRBV6-1 and TRBJ2-6; 8 positions agree with TRBD1. The CDR3 length is 16 residues. The ends lost 1 base at V and 2 bases at J; junction bases unmatched: 1. The V gene's germline CDR1 is MNHNS and CDR2 SASEGT. The CDR3 loop is CASSEGTGTGANVLTF. DNA of the CDR3: TGTGCCAGCAGTGAAGGGACAGGGACTGGGGCCAACGTCCTGACTTTC.

V is TRBV2 and J is TRBJ2-1, with D maybe TRBD1 (5 bases). The CDR3 contains 14 residues. Trimming shortened V by 9 bases and J by 0 bases, and 12 bases separated the two germline ends. Germline CDR1 reads SNHLY; CDR2 reads FYNNEI. The CDR3 protein is CARSTGSSYNEQFF. CDR3 bases: TGTGCCAGATCTACAGGAAGCTCCTACAATGAGCAGTTCTTC.

The chain joins TRBV6-6 to TRBJ2-2; maybe TRBD2 (6 bases). This CDR3 is built from 14 residues. Trimming cost V 4 bases and J 5 bases, with 11 bases left between them. The V gene's germline CDR1 is MNHNY and CDR2 SVGAGI (reference sequence). The CDR3, as DNA: TGTGCCAGCAGTTTTGGGACTGAGACCGGGGAGCTGTTTTTT. It codes for CASSFGTETGELFF.

The rearrangement uses TRBV2 and TRBJ2-1; 12 bases are a match to TRBD2. The CDR3 runs 14 residues. The junction had 6 bases not matched to a gene; V was cut back by 6 bases and J by 9 bases. Germline V gene lookup returns CDR1 SNHLY and CDR2 FYNNEI. The CDR3 bases are TGTGCCAGCAGAACCCCTAGCGGGAGGGTTGAGCAGTTCTTC. Translating gives CASRTPSGRVEQFF.

This chain links TRBV28 with TRBJ2-7, with 12 positions matching TRBD1. This CDR3 comprises 15 residues. The trim removed 6 bases at V and 6 bases at J, leaving 9 bases unmatched. The germline V gene encodes CDR1 MDHEN and CDR2 SYDVKM. The CDR3 nucleotides read TGTGCCAGCAGCCGTCCGGGACAGGGGGCAGGCGAGCAGTACTTC. It translates to CASSRPGQGAGEQYF.

The CDR3 region is CASSLSGTGSVQPQHF. The CDR3 nucleotides read TGTGCCAGCAGTTTATCGGGGACAGGCTCGGTGCAGCCCCAGCATTTT. V usage is TRBV27 and J usage is TRBJ1-5, with 8 bases lining up with TRBD1. The germline V gene has CDR1 MNHEY and CDR2 SMNVEV (reference sequence). The length of the CDR3 is 16 residues. V was pared by 0 bases and J by 7 bases, with 8 bases of the junction left unmatched.

V gene TRBV2 combines with J gene TRBJ2-2; TRBD2 matches 9 bases. Trimming at V came to 1 base and at J to 5 bases, leaving 2 bases not matched to a gene. This CDR3 has 15 amino acids. The germline V gene has CDR1 SNHLY and CDR2 FYNNEI. The DNA for the CDR3 is TGTGCCAGCAGTGAAGTGGGACTAGCTACCGGGGAGCTGTTTTTT. Translation gives CASSEVGLATGELFF. Supplemented by reference TRBV2 and TRBJ2-2, the full variable domain reads EPEVTQTPSHQVTQMGQEVILRCVPISNHLYFYWYRQILGQKVEFLVSFYNNEISEKSEIFDDQFSVERPDGSNFTLKIRSTKLEDSAMYFCASSEVGLATGELFFGEGSRLTVL.

The chain couples TRBV7-2 to TRBJ1-1; D may be TRBD1 (5 bases). Trimming removed 0 bases at V and 3 bases at J, with 8 bases between. This CDR3 comprises 14 residues. Per the germline V gene, CDR1 is SGHTA and CDR2 is FQGNSA. This CDR3 reads CASSLAGVDTEAFF. The CDR3 DNA sequence: TGTGCCAGCAGCTTAGCAGGGGTTGACACTGAAGCTTTCTTT.

The J gene is TRBJ1-1, the V gene TRBV5-4, with TRBD1 matching over 8 bases. V was clipped by 4 bases and J by 2 bases; unmatched bases: 7. The V gene's germline CDR1 is SGHNT and CDR2 YYREEE (reference sequence). The CDR3 extends over 15 amino acids. The CDR3 bases are TGTGCCAGCAGCCTCCAGACAGGGGATAACACTGAAGCTTTCTTT. The encoded protein is CASSLQTGDNTEAFF.

V usage is TRBV5-1 and J usage is TRBJ2-3; 12 nucleotides align to TRBD1. The CDR3 covers 16 residues. The germline gives CDR1 SGHRS, CDR2 YFSETQ. V dropped 2 bases and J dropped 5; count of bases not matched to a gene: 6. CDR3 residues: CASSLGGTGGQDTQYF. For the CDR3, the DNA is TGCGCCAGCAGCTTAGGGGGGACAGGGGGCCAAGATACGCAGTATTTT. The whole variable domain, filled in from reference TRBV5-1 and TRBJ2-3, reads KAGVTQTPRYLIKTRGQQVTLSCSPISGHRSVSWYQQTPGQGLQFLFEYFSETQRNKGNFPGRFSGRQFSNSRSEMNVSTLELGDSALYLCASSLGGTGGQDTQYFGPGTRLTVL.

The chain is built from TRBV6-5 and TRBJ1-1; D is unclear. V shed 6 bases and J shed 1 base, with 9 bases lying between them. The germline V gene encodes CDR1 MNHEY and CDR2 SVGAGI. The CDR3 has 13 residues. CDR3 DNA sequence: TGTGCCAGCAGGCGCACAGAGAACACTGAAGCTTTCTTT. Protein product: CASRRTENTEAFF.